The present entry profiles one TCR beta chain with its context. The target antigen is unknown. Clones were read by immunoSEQ multiplex PCR, and TCRdb kept only the in-frame ones, dropping some. The table shows roughly 100,000 clones, with 93% occurring only once. This specimen comes from a study of graft-versus-host responses after intestinal transplantation. The CDR3 covers 17 residues. V lost 3 bases, J lost 0 bases, and 4 bases stayed unmatched. Germline CDR1 LNHDA, CDR2 SQIVND (reference sequence). The sequence was collected from a human donor who received an intestinal transplant. Sequencing used unstimulated CD8+ T cells sorted from spleen or lymph node cells, obtained before intestinal transplant. J is TRBJ2-1 and V is TRBV19; 11 bases match TRBD2. CDR3 sequence (DNA): TGTGCCAGTAGTATCCTAGCGGGGGGACTCTCCTACAATGAGCAGTTCTTC. Translating gives CASSILAGGLSYNEQFF. Filled out from reference TRBV19 and TRBJ2-1, the complete variable domain reads DGGITQSPKYLFRKEGQNVTLSCEQNLNHDAMYWYRQDPGQGLRLIYYSQIVNDFQKGDIAEGYSVSREKKESFPLTVTSAQKNPTAFYLCASSILAGGLSYNEQFFGPGTRLTVL.